This is a list of T cell receptor beta chains from one sample in a study of shared clonotypes between healthy human individuals. Profiled with immunoSEQ multiplex PCR; TCRdb holds only in-frame clones, not every one. The sample includes roughly 600,000 clones, about 98% of them seen just once. The sample was naive CD8+ T cells sorted from blood. All receptors derive from a man aged 25-45 years in good health. Both conserved end residues are part of each CDR3. A D gene is named only where the DNA matches it firmly. Size is stated for part of the rows, as once, few or many counts, or as a class when the clone is expanded.

V gene	D gene	clone size	J gene	CDR3 protein	CDR3 DNA
TRBV9	NA	NA	TRBJ2-2	CASSVNSLTGELFF	TGTGCCAGCAGCGTAAACAGCTTAACCGGGGAGCTGTTTTTT
TRBV5-1	NA	NA	TRBJ2-7	CASSLAERVYEQYF	TGCGCCAGCAGCTTGGCAGAGCGGGTCTACGAGCAGTACTTC
TRBV4-1	NA	once	TRBJ1-2	CASSQEAVNYGYTF	TGCGCCAGCAGCCAAGAGGCAGTTAACTATGGCTACACCTTC
TRBV7-9	NA	NA	TRBJ2-7	CASSPRQGGSLSYEQYF	TGTGCCAGCAGCCCTAGACAGGGAGGAAGTTTATCCTACGAGCAGTACTTC
TRBV18	NA	NA	TRBJ2-5	CASSPFGGGNQETQYF	TGTGCCAGCTCACCTTTTGGGGGAGGAAACCAAGAGACCCAGTACTTC
TRBV5-6	NA	NA	TRBJ1-2	CASSLAAEIYGYTF	TGTGCCAGCAGCTTGGCCGCCGAGATCTATGGCTACACCTTC
TRBV27	NA	NA	TRBJ1-4	CASNRTSNEKLFF	TGTGCCAGCAATCGAACATCTAATGAAAAACTGTTTTTT
TRBV9	NA	NA	TRBJ2-1	CASSVAGNRYNEQFF	TGTGCCAGCAGCGTAGCAGGGAATCGGTACAATGAGCAGTTCTTC
TRBV28	NA	NA	TRBJ2-3	CASSLRPSAAHTDTQYF	TGTGCCAGCAGTTTGCGACCCAGTGCAGCCCACACAGATACGCAGTATTTT
TRBV7-9	TRBD2	NA	TRBJ2-2	CASRGLAGAATGELFF	TGTGCCAGCAGGGGACTAGCGGGAGCCGCCACCGGGGAGCTGTTTTTT
TRBV27	TRBD1	NA	TRBJ1-2	CASSSQPTGGNYGYTF	TGTGCCAGCAGTTCCCAACCGACAGGGGGAAACTATGGCTACACCTTC
TRBV9	NA	NA	TRBJ1-3	CASSEGETGNTIYF	TGTGCCAGCAGCGAAGGGGAAACTGGAAACACCATATATTTT
TRBV7-9	NA	once	TRBJ2-7	CASSDSRYYEQYF	TGTGCCAGCAGTGATAGCAGGTACTACGAGCAGTACTTC
TRBV7-9	NA	NA	TRBJ2-1	CASSDPRERAYNEQFF	TGTGCCAGCAGCGACCCACGGGAGCGGGCCTACAATGAGCAGTTCTTC
TRBV2	NA	once	TRBJ1-5	CASSDPQGDQPQHF	TGTGCCAGCAGTGACCCTCAGGGCGATCAGCCCCAGCATTTT
TRBV7-9	TRBD2	NA	TRBJ2-1	CASASGYNEQFF	TGTGCCAGCGCTAGCGGATACAATGAGCAGTTCTTC
TRBV6-5	TRBD1	NA	TRBJ2-3	CASSYFRGPTDTQYF	TGTGCCAGCAGTTATTTCAGGGGGCCCACAGATACGCAGTATTTT
TRBV7-6	NA	NA	TRBJ2-7	CASSLAWQGEQYF	TGTGCCAGCAGCTTAGCCTGGCAGGGCGAGCAGTACTTC
TRBV6-6	NA	NA	TRBJ2-7	CASSYLEPYEQYF	TGTGCCAGCAGTTACTTAGAACCCTACGAGCAGTACTTC
TRBV27	TRBD2	NA	TRBJ2-3	CASSFRREGIDTQYF	TGTGCCAGCAGTTTTAGGCGGGAGGGTATAGATACGCAGTATTTT
TRBV25-1	TRBD1	NA	TRBJ1-5	CASSVQGNNQPQHF	TGTGCCAGCAGTGTACAGGGGAACAATCAGCCCCAGCATTTT
TRBV4-3	TRBD2	NA	TRBJ2-7	CASSQTRLAGGLHEQYF	TGCGCCAGCAGCCAAACCCGCCTAGCGGGGGGTCTCCACGAGCAGTACTTC
TRBV27	NA	NA	TRBJ2-7	CASGWVPEQYF	TGTGCCAGCGGTTGGGTACCCGAGCAGTACTTC
TRBV7-2	TRBD1	NA	TRBJ2-7	CASSYQTGPGNEQYF	TGTGCCAGCAGCTACCAGACAGGGCCCGGGAACGAGCAGTACTTC
TRBV5-1	NA	NA	TRBJ2-7	CASSFSSYEQYF	TGCGCCAGCAGCTTCAGCTCCTACGAGCAGTACTTC
TRBV2	NA	NA	TRBJ1-5	CASSEERVTNQPQHF	TGTGCCAGCAGTGAAGAAAGGGTTACCAATCAGCCCCAGCATTTT
TRBV6-5	NA	NA	TRBJ2-1	CASSYSPELYNEQFF	TGTGCCAGCAGTTACTCCCCAGAACTATACAATGAGCAGTTCTTC
TRBV10-3	NA	NA	TRBJ1-1	CAIRAEAFF	TGTGCCATCAGGGCTGAAGCTTTCTTT
TRBV5-1	NA	NA	TRBJ2-2	CASSLEGSTGELFF	TGCGCCAGCAGCTTGGAGGGGTCCACCGGGGAGCTGTTTTTT
TRBV29-1	NA	NA	TRBJ2-1	CSVEGLDFYNEQFF	TGCAGCGTTGAGGGATTAGATTTCTACAATGAGCAGTTCTTC
TRBV2	NA	NA	TRBJ1-5	CASRDFLGGGNQPQHF	TGTGCCAGCAGGGACTTTTTAGGGGGAGGCAATCAGCCCCAGCATTTT
TRBV6-1	TRBD1	NA	TRBJ2-7	CASSEWDRGSSYEQYF	TGTGCCAGCAGTGAGTGGGACAGGGGAAGCTCCTACGAGCAGTACTTC
TRBV27	TRBD1	NA	TRBJ1-5	CASSLRGENQPQHF	TGTGCCAGCAGCCTCAGGGGGGAGAATCAGCCCCAGCATTTT
TRBV6-5	NA	NA	TRBJ1-1	CASSVSGTEAFF	TGTGCCAGCAGTGTCAGTGGCACTGAAGCTTTCTTT
TRBV4-1	TRBD1	NA	TRBJ2-5	CASSQVDRAIRETQYF	TGCGCCAGCAGCCAAGTTGACAGGGCTATCCGGGAGACCCAGTACTTC
TRBV11-2	TRBD2	NA	TRBJ2-1	CASSFGLAGLNYNEQFF	TGTGCCAGCAGCTTCGGACTAGCGGGGCTAAACTACAATGAGCAGTTCTTC
TRBV7-3	TRBD1	NA	TRBJ2-2	CASSTEDRGAGELFF	TGTGCCAGCAGCACAGAGGACAGGGGAGCCGGGGAGCTGTTTTTT
TRBV29-1	NA	NA	TRBJ2-5	CSVEAWDNQETQYF	TGCAGCGTTGAAGCATGGGACAATCAAGAGACCCAGTACTTC
TRBV27	NA	NA	TRBJ1-4	CASRFRKSEKLFF	TGTGCCAGCAGGTTTAGGAAATCGGAGAAACTGTTTTTT
TRBV5-4	NA	NA	TRBJ2-2	CASSTGLSVGELFF	TGTGCCAGCAGCACCGGACTATCAGTCGGGGAGCTGTTTTTT
TRBV27	NA	NA	TRBJ1-5	CASSFSNQPQHF	TGTGCCAGCAGTTTCTCCAATCAGCCCCAGCATTTT
TRBV7-8	TRBD2	NA	TRBJ2-7	CASSLGLAASYEQYF	TGTGCCAGCAGCTTAGGCCTAGCGGCCTCCTACGAGCAGTACTTC
TRBV29-1	TRBD1	NA	TRBJ2-1	CSVTGQVRINEQFF	TGCAGCGTGACAGGACAGGTTCGAATCAATGAGCAGTTCTTC
TRBV11-2	NA	NA	TRBJ2-7	CASSGRAYEQYF	TGTGCCAGCAGCGGGAGAGCCTACGAGCAGTACTTC
TRBV7-9	TRBD2	NA	TRBJ2-1	CASSLTSGEYNEQFF	TGTGCCAGCAGCCTAACTAGCGGTGAATACAATGAGCAGTTCTTC
TRBV7-2	NA	NA	TRBJ2-1	CASSPLHYNEQFF	TGTGCCAGCAGCCCCCTCCACTACAATGAGCAGTTCTTC
TRBV6-5	NA	NA	TRBJ2-7	CAAGYNGYEQYF	TGTGCCGCGGGGTACAATGGCTACGAGCAGTACTTC
TRBV5-1	NA	NA	TRBJ2-7	CASRRTSSYEQYF	TGCGCCAGCCGGAGGACTTCCAGCTACGAGCAGTACTTC
TRBV7-9	NA	NA	TRBJ2-2	CASSHWGSGGELFF	TGTGCCAGCAGCCATTGGGGTAGCGGCGGGGAGCTGTTTTTT
TRBV23-1	NA	once	TRBJ2-7	CASTRLYPTVEQYF	TGCGCCAGCACCCGACTTTATCCAACGGTCGAGCAGTACTTC
TRBV5-5	NA	NA	TRBJ2-7	CASSFGYRDPHEQYF	TGTGCCAGCAGCTTTGGTTACAGGGACCCCCACGAGCAGTACTTC
TRBV7-9	TRBD2	NA	TRBJ2-3	CASSPGTSGSTSTDTQYF	TGTGCCAGCAGCCCAGGGACTAGCGGGAGTACAAGCACAGATACGCAGTATTTT
TRBV11-1	NA	NA	TRBJ2-7	CASSLIFSYEQYF	TGTGCCAGCAGCTTAATCTTTTCCTACGAGCAGTACTTC
TRBV4-3	NA	NA	TRBJ1-1	CASSQVSARDEAFF	TGCGCCAGCAGCCAAGTTTCGGCCAGGGATGAAGCTTTCTTT
TRBV29-1	NA	NA	TRBJ2-7	CSVEDEPYEQYF	TGCAGCGTTGAAGATGAGCCCTACGAGCAGTACTTC
TRBV9	TRBD2	NA	TRBJ2-1	CASSVVPTGVTSGSNEQFF	TGTGCCAGCAGCGTAGTGCCGACAGGCGTAACTAGCGGGAGCAATGAGCAGTTCTTC
TRBV5-6	TRBD1	NA	TRBJ2-7	CASSLGQGRAEQYF	TGTGCCAGCAGCCTGGGACAGGGAAGGGCCGAGCAGTACTTC
TRBV10-3	TRBD1	NA	TRBJ2-7	CAISATGTGPYEQYF	TGTGCCATCAGTGCGACAGGGACGGGGCCCTACGAGCAGTACTTC
TRBV5-6	TRBD1	once	TRBJ2-5	CASSGGQGDYGETQYF	TGTGCCAGCTCCGGGGGACAGGGGGATTATGGTGAGACCCAGTACTTC